Listed below are T cell receptor beta chains from one sample, sequenced in a study of early T cells in non-severe SARS-CoV-2 infection. Each CDR3 protein is one row after TCRdb ran MiXCR on the 5' RACE reads. The sample lists tens of thousands of distinct CDR3 sequences; around 6% were seen once. The sample comprised whole blood. These receptors all come from an adult who was a healthcare worker with PCR-confirmed SARS-CoV-2 infection or an uninfected control (not recorded which). The CDR3 runs from the conserved cysteine through the conserved F or W. The order of the fields is D gene, J gene, clone size, V gene, CDR3 DNA, CDR3 protein. D genes are given only for firm matches. Size is stated for part of the rows, as once, few or many counts, or as a class when the clone is expanded.

>NA|TRBJ2-7|many|TRBV5-4
TGTGCCAGCAGCCCCACTAGAACCTCCTACGAGCAGTACTTC
CASSPTRTSYEQYF
>TRBD2|TRBJ2-3|many|TRBV20-1
TGCAGTGCTAGAGATCGTCTAGCGGGGCGCACAGATACGCAGTATTTT
CSARDRLAGRTDTQYF
>TRBD2|TRBJ2-3|NA|TRBV2
TGTGCCAGCAGTGCGGGACTAGCGGGGGGCCGATATAGCACAGATACGCAGTATTTT
CASSAGLAGGRYSTDTQYF
>NA|TRBJ2-3|many|TRBV24-1
TGTGCCACCAGTGATTCGACAGAGCGCACAGATACGCAGTATTTT
CATSDSTERTDTQYF
>NA|TRBJ2-3|NA|TRBV28
TGTGCCAGCAGAACGGCAGATACGCAGTATTTT
CASRTADTQYF
>NA|TRBJ2-6|many|TRBV5-6
TGTGCCAGCAGCTCGACAATCCAGAGCTCTGGGGCCAACGTCCTGACTTTC
CASSSTIQSSGANVLTF
>NA|TRBJ2-1|once|TRBV6-2/TRBV6-3
TGTGCCAGCAGTACGGGGGAGAGGAATGAGCAGTTCTTC
CASSTGERNEQFF
>NA|TRBJ2-3|many|TRBV20-1
TGCAGTGCTAGTGTACAGGGTTCTAGCACAGATACGCAGTATTTT
CSASVQGSSTDTQYF
>NA|TRBJ1-6|many|TRBV10-3
TGTGCCATCAGTGACGGGGGGTTCCTTGTGAGTTCACCCCTCCACTTT
CAISDGGFLVSSPLHF
>NA|TRBJ2-3|many|TRBV6-4
TGTGCCAGCAGTGTAGAGGCCGGTAGCACAGATACGCAGTATTTT
CASSVEAGSTDTQYF
>TRBD1|TRBJ1-5|many|TRBV12-3/TRBV12-4
TGTGCCAGCAGAAACAGGGGTTCTAGCAATCAGCCCCAGCATTTT
CASRNRGSSNQPQHF
>NA|TRBJ2-3|many|TRBV10-1
TGCGCCAGCAGTGATGTGGGGGAGAGCACAGATACGCAGTATTTT
CASSDVGESTDTQYF
>NA|TRBJ2-2|few|TRBV5-1
TGCGCCAGCAGCTTGGCCCCGAACACCGGGGAGCTGTTTTTT
CASSLAPNTGELFF
>NA|TRBJ1-5|many|TRBV6-2/TRBV6-3
TGTGCCAGCAGTTACGTCGCAGGCAATCAGCCCCAGCATTTT
CASSYVAGNQPQHF
>TRBD2|TRBJ2-7|many|TRBV20-1
TGCAGTGCTAGTCTTACGACTAGCGGGTCTTCCTACGAGCAGTACTTC
CSASLTTSGSSYEQYF
>TRBD1|TRBJ1-1|NA|TRBV4-3
TGCGCCAGCAGCCAAGATAGGGGACAGATGGAGGCTTTCTTT
CASSQDRGQMEAFF
>NA|TRBJ2-5|NA|TRBV7-9
TGTGCCAGCAGCTTAAGGCTAGACAAAGAGACCCAGTACTTC
CASSLRLDKETQYF
>NA|TRBJ2-3|NA|TRBV5-1
TGCGCCAGCAGCCGGTCGGGGGGACAGAGCACAGATACGCAGTATTTT
CASSRSGGQSTDTQYF
>TRBD1|TRBJ1-2|many|TRBV10-2
TGCGCCAGCAGAAAGACAGGGGGAGAGGACTATGGCTACACCTTC
CASRKTGGEDYGYTF
>NA|TRBJ1-6|many|TRBV18
TGTGCCAGCTCAACGGTTGGAGATAATAATTCACCCCTCCACTTT
CASSTVGDNNSPLHF
>NA|TRBJ1-6|NA|TRBV9
TGTGCCAGCAGCGAGACACGACGAAGCTCCTATAATTCACCCCTCCACTTT
CASSETRRSSYNSPLHF
>NA|TRBJ1-1|NA|TRBV28
TGTGCCAGCAGAGTTCGGAACACTGAAGCTTTCTTT
CASRVRNTEAFF
>NA|TRBJ2-4|many|TRBV7-2
TGTGCCAGCAGCCCCCAGGTAGCCAAAAACATTCAGTACTTC
CASSPQVAKNIQYF
>TRBD1|TRBJ1-5|many|TRBV28
TGTGCCAGCAGTTTCTCAGGGGGTACCAATCAGCCCCAGCATTTT
CASSFSGGTNQPQHF
>NA|TRBJ1-3|many|TRBV11-2
TGTGCCAGCATGGGACCTGGAAACACCATATATTTT
CASMGPGNTIYF
>NA|TRBJ1-1|many|TRBV27
TGTGCCAGCAGTCCAAGGGGGACAATGAACACTGAAGCTTTCTTT
CASSPRGTMNTEAFF
>TRBD2|TRBJ2-1|medium-sized|TRBV29-1
TGCAGCGTGCCACTAGCGAGGCGCTACAATGAGCAGTTCTTC
CSVPLARRYNEQFF
>NA|TRBJ1-1|many|TRBV5-6
TGTGCCAGCAGCCTTGTTGCAGGCACTGAAGCTTTCTTT
CASSLVAGTEAFF
>TRBD2|TRBJ2-1|many|TRBV27
TGTGCCAGCAGCCGGCGGACTAGCGGGGGAGTCTACAATGAGCAGTTCTTC
CASSRRTSGGVYNEQFF
>NA|TRBJ1-2|NA|TRBV11-2
TGTGCCAGCAGCTTAGGGGGGAATGGCTACACCTTC
CASSLGGNGYTF
>TRBD1|TRBJ2-2|many|TRBV11-3
TGTGCCAGCAGGAAGACAGGGGGCCCCACCGGGGAGCTGTTTTTT
CASRKTGGPTGELFF
>NA|TRBJ1-5|NA|TRBV30
TGTGCCTGGAGTGTAGAAGAAGCTCTCCAGCATTTT
CAWSVEEALQHF
>NA|TRBJ2-7|many|TRBV4-1
TGCGCCAGCAGCCAAGATAACGTTCCCTACGAGCAGTACTTC
CASSQDNVPYEQYF
>TRBD1|TRBJ2-1|many|TRBV29-1
TGCAGCGGGACGACAGGGGGCGATGTCAATGAGCAGTTCTTC
CSGTTGGDVNEQFF
>NA|TRBJ1-1|NA|TRBV18
TGTGCCAGCTCACCGTATGGCAAAGGGGAAGCTTTCTTT
CASSPYGKGEAFF
>NA|TRBJ1-6|many|TRBV7-2
TGTGCCAGCAGCTTAGACCAGGCGTATAATTCACCCCTCCACTTT
CASSLDQAYNSPLHF
>TRBD1|TRBJ2-1|medium-sized|TRBV28
TGTGCCACCCGGACAGGTTTGTCCAATGAGCAGTTCTTC
CATRTGLSNEQFF
>TRBD1|TRBJ2-1|NA|TRBV7-2
TGTGCCAGCAGCGGAACAGGGGTATTGTTTAATGAGCAGTTCTTC
CASSGTGVLFNEQFF
>NA|TRBJ1-2|many|TRBV18
TGTGCCAGCTCACCAGAGGCAGGGGTTGGCTACACCTTC
CASSPEAGVGYTF
>NA|TRBJ2-2|many|TRBV6-5
TGTGCCAGCTCAACAGGCACCGGGGAGCTGTTTTTT
CASSTGTGELFF
>NA|TRBJ1-2|NA|TRBV5-4
TGTGCCAGCACCCCGGGGGGTGGCTATGGCTACACCTTC
CASTPGGGYGYTF
>NA|TRBJ2-5|few|TRBV7-2
TGTGCCAGCAGCTTATCACAGGGAGGGTGGGAGACCCAGTACTTC
CASSLSQGGWETQYF
>NA|TRBJ1-2|few|TRBV20-1
TGCAGTGCCAAATCCCGAAACAGGGATAACTATGGCTACACCTTC
CSAKSRNRDNYGYTF
>NA|TRBJ1-6|many|TRBV20-1
TGCAGTGCGATGTTAGGTGGAACGTATTCACCCCTCCACTTT
CSAMLGGTYSPLHF
>TRBD1|TRBJ1-2|many|TRBV6-1
TGTGCCAGCAGTGAGGACAGGTTCTATGGCTACACCTTC
CASSEDRFYGYTF
>TRBD1|TRBJ2-3|medium-sized|TRBV20-1
TGCAGTGCTAGAGCCTCCCCGGGACAGGGGGAGAAAGATACGCAGTATTTT
CSARASPGQGEKDTQYF
>NA|TRBJ1-2|medium-sized|TRBV4-3
TGCGCCAGCAGCCAACGTATGGACCGAGCTAACTATGGCTACACCTTC
CASSQRMDRANYGYTF
>NA|TRBJ2-5|many|TRBV5-6
TGTGCCAGCAGCTACCCGACAGGCCTCCAAGAGACCCAGTACTTC
CASSYPTGLQETQYF
>TRBD1|TRBJ1-6|many|TRBV13
TGTGCCAGCAGCGATGGACAGGGGGCCTCACCCCTCCACTTT
CASSDGQGASPLHF
>NA|TRBJ2-5|many|TRBV29-1
TGCAGCGTTGAAGCGGTCAGGGAGACCCAGTACTTC
CSVEAVRETQYF
>TRBD1|TRBJ2-2|few|TRBV24-1
TGTGCCACCAGTGATTCGGGACAGGGGAGATACACCGGGGAGCTGTTTTTT
CATSDSGQGRYTGELFF
>TRBD1|TRBJ1-1|many|TRBV12-3/TRBV12-4
TGTGCCAGCAGTCGAGGACAGGGGGGAGGGACTGAAGCTTTCTTT
CASSRGQGGGTEAFF
>NA|TRBJ1-6|few|TRBV7-8
TGTGCCAGCAGCTCAGACCCACCCCTCCACTTT
CASSSDPPLHF
>TRBD2|TRBJ2-1|many|TRBV3-1
TGTGCCAGCAGCCAGTTCGGGACTAGCGGGTACAATGAGCAGTTCTTC
CASSQFGTSGYNEQFF
>NA|TRBJ2-6|NA|TRBV7-2
TGTGCCAGCAGCTTAGTCGGAGGGGCTGGGGCCAACGTCCTGACTTTC
CASSLVGGAGANVLTF
>TRBD1|TRBJ2-1|many|TRBV20-1
TGCAGTGCTAGAGATCCGGGACAGGCCAATGAGCAGTTCTTC
CSARDPGQANEQFF
>NA|TRBJ1-5|medium-sized|TRBV7-2
TGTGCCAGCAGCAAGGACGGACCCAATCAGCCCCAGCATTTT
CASSKDGPNQPQHF
>NA|TRBJ1-6|many|TRBV7-2
TGTGCCAGCAGCCACGGCGGGAATTCACCCCTCCACTTT
CASSHGGNSPLHF
>TRBD2|TRBJ2-1|NA|TRBV13
TGTGCCAGCAGAGCTAGCGGGGGGCCGAACAATGAGCAGTTCTTC
CASRASGGPNNEQFF
>NA|TRBJ2-4|many|TRBV7-9
TGTGCCAGCAAACTTGGAGAGGGACTAGCCAAAAACATTCAGTACTTC
CASKLGEGLAKNIQYF